The entry below describes one T cell receptor beta chain. Measured with immunoSEQ multiplex PCR; TCRdb has only the in-frame clones, and not every one. Among 65,000 to 90,000 clones listed, more than 75% were seen once. With V trimmed by 2 bases and J by 4 bases, 3 bases remained unmatched. Germline values: CDR1 SQVTM, CDR2 ANQGSEA. This CDR3 is 13 amino acids long. These data belong to a study of control samples from healthy donors and cancer patients. The sample comprised blood. The chain employs TRBV29-1 and TRBJ2-3, with 7 bases fitting TRBD2. This TCR was sampled from a man aged 50 or older in good health. The CDR3 here is CSVELAEADTQYF. CDR3 DNA sequence: TGCAGCGTTGAACTAGCGGAGGCAGATACGCAGTATTTT.